This TCR beta chain was recorded in a study of blood T cell repertoires in COVID-19. About the study: The samples span acute and convalescent COVID-19 from the United States, Italy and Spain. T cells, B-cell-depleted T cells, or PBMCs provided the cDNA or gDNA that served as material.

Trimming cost V 6 bases and J 5 bases; bases outside gene matches: 8. Germline CDR1 is SGHDN and CDR2 is FVKESK. This CDR3 comprises 15 residues. Original handling: Reference gene primer amplification yielded estimated nucleated cell counts. TCRdb keeps only in-frame clones here, not all; method: immunoSEQ multiplex PCR. Clone size and the V and J calls come from that table; the DNA yielded D and trimming. The sample holds 97,000 or so clones, almost 85% seen once. J is TRBJ2-2 and V is TRBV14, with 8 bases that match TRBD1. The receptor was isolated from a man aged 35 to 55 with active or convalescent COVID-19. The sequenced sample was peripheral blood. CDR3 coding DNA: TGTGCCAGCAGTCTCGGACAGGGCTGGACCGGGGAGCTGTTTTTT. Translated, it gives CASSLGQGWTGELFF.